This is a list of T cell receptor beta chains from one sample in a study of blood T cell repertoires in COVID-19. Produced via immunoSEQ multiplex PCR; TCRdb's table is partial and in-frame only. In the table there are a few hundred thousand clones, around 87% of which are singletons. The sequenced material came from PBMCs or T cells enriched from blood (not recorded which). These receptors were obtained from a man aged 40-50 years in a cohort exposed to, infected with or recovered from COVID-19 (not recorded which). Both conserved end residues are part of each CDR3. The D gene is left open where the match is weak. Expanded clones get a size class; other rows say once, few or many, or leave the size out.

clone size	V gene	J gene	D gene	CDR3 protein	CDR3 DNA
few	TRBV15	TRBJ1-1	NA	CATSGRRQEEAFF	TGTGCCACCAGCGGAAGAAGACAGGAAGAAGCTTTCTTT
NA	TRBV19	TRBJ1-5	TRBD1	CASSMGQHNQPQHF	TGTGCCAGTAGTATGGGACAGCACAATCAGCCCCAGCATTTT
NA	TRBV2	TRBJ1-4	NA	CASSVQGFGNEKLFF	TGTGCCAGCAGTGTACAGGGCTTTGGTAATGAAAAACTGTTTTTT
once	TRBV29-1	TRBJ1-5	NA	CSVEVGHNQPQHF	TGCAGCGTTGAAGTGGGGCACAATCAGCCCCAGCATTTT
NA	TRBV10-2	TRBJ1-5	TRBD1	CASRRDRNQPQHF	TGCGCCAGCCGACGGGACAGGAATCAGCCCCAGCATTTT
NA	TRBV15	TRBJ1-1	NA	CATPAGGEEGEAFF	TGTGCCACCCCGGCGGGCGGGGAAGAGGGGGAAGCTTTCTTT
NA	TRBV28	TRBJ2-1	TRBD2	CASSLREVYNEQFF	TGTGCCAGCAGTTTACGGGAGGTATACAATGAGCAGTTCTTC
NA	TRBV19	TRBJ2-2	TRBD2	CASSIDGLAGGSTGELFF	TGTGCCAGTAGTATAGATGGACTAGCGGGAGGGTCCACCGGGGAGCTGTTTTTT
NA	TRBV5-1	TRBJ2-3	NA	CASSGTQATDTQYF	TGCGCCAGCAGTGGGACTCAGGCCACAGATACGCAGTATTTT
NA	TRBV7-2	TRBJ2-5	NA	CASSARETQYF	TGTGCCAGCAGCGCTAGGGAGACCCAGTACTTC
NA	TRBV30	TRBJ2-7	TRBD2	CAWSAALAATYEQYF	TGTGCCTGGAGTGCGGCGCTAGCGGCCACCTACGAGCAGTACTTC
few	TRBV7-9	TRBJ1-2	TRBD1	CASSLAGGGYGYTF	TGTGCCAGCAGCTTAGCAGGGGGCGGCTATGGCTACACCTTC
NA	TRBV13	TRBJ2-1	NA	CASSLRGHEQFF	TGTGCCAGCAGCTTGCGGGGGCATGAGCAGTTCTTC
NA	TRBV7-9	TRBJ2-7	NA	CASSRDGRGDEQYF	TGTGCCAGCAGCAGGGACGGGAGAGGGGACGAGCAGTACTTC
NA	TRBV10-3	TRBJ2-2	TRBD1	CATGQGAGELFF	TGTGCCACGGGACAGGGCGCCGGGGAGCTGTTTTTT
NA	TRBV2	TRBJ1-5	NA	CASTPGRGVYQPQHF	TGTGCCAGCACCCCGGGACGGGGGGTGTATCAGCCCCAGCATTTT
few	TRBV7-9	TRBJ2-7	TRBD1	CASSHRDRGLYEQYF	TGTGCCAGCAGTCACCGGGACAGGGGGCTCTACGAGCAGTACTTC
NA	TRBV30	TRBJ2-5	NA	CAWSIQGETQYF	TGTGCCTGGAGTATTCAGGGGGAGACCCAGTACTTC
NA	TRBV15	TRBJ1-2	NA	CATSRGGDVYGYTF	TGTGCCACCAGCAGAGGTGGAGACGTCTATGGCTACACCTTC
NA	TRBV7-9	TRBJ2-1	NA	CASSLTGGNIEQFF	TGTGCCAGCAGCTTAACGGGCGGGAATATTGAGCAGTTCTTC
NA	TRBV7-9	TRBJ2-3	NA	CASSQGQVSDTQYF	TGTGCCAGCAGCCAGGGGCAGGTCTCTGACACGCAGTATTTT
few	TRBV18	TRBJ2-3	TRBD2	CASSRTSGREDTQYF	TGTGCCAGCTCTCGGACTAGCGGGAGGGAAGATACGCAGTATTTT
NA	TRBV5-4	TRBJ2-3	NA	CASQQGGGATSTDTQYF	TGTGCCAGCCAACAGGGGGGGGGAGCTACTAGCACAGATACGCAGTATTTT
NA	TRBV4-2	TRBJ1-5	TRBD1	CASSLIGQGNQPQHF	TGTGCCAGCAGCCTGATAGGACAGGGGAATCAGCCCCAGCATTTT
NA	TRBV7-9	TRBJ1-1	TRBD1	CASSAGTGIEAFF	TGTGCCAGCAGCGCCGGGACAGGGATCGAAGCTTTCTTT
NA	TRBV3-1/TRBV3-2	TRBJ1-4	NA	CASSIHSEKLFF	TGTGCCAGCAGCATCCACAGTGAAAAACTGTTTTTT
NA	TRBV7-9	TRBJ1-1	NA	CASSSEQGSEAFF	TGTGCCAGCAGCTCAGAACAGGGCTCTGAAGCTTTCTTT
NA	TRBV11-2	TRBJ2-5	TRBD2	CASSQTRTSGQETQYF	TGTGCCAGCAGCCAGACCCGGACTAGCGGACAAGAGACCCAGTACTTC
NA	TRBV11-2	TRBJ1-5	NA	CASSQLPGRGDQPQHF	TGTGCCAGCAGTCAACTCCCCGGGAGAGGAGATCAGCCCCAGCATTTT
NA	TRBV18	TRBJ1-4	NA	CASSANRLSEKLFF	TGTGCCAGCTCAGCCAACAGGCTTTCTGAAAAACTGTTTTTT
NA	TRBV28	TRBJ2-1	TRBD1	CASSRQGTYNEQFF	TGTGCCAGCAGTCGACAGGGAACCTACAATGAGCAGTTCTTC
once	TRBV5-1	TRBJ2-2	TRBD2	CASSQTSGRTGELFF	TGCGCCAGCAGCCAGACTAGCGGTAGAACCGGGGAGCTGTTTTTT
NA	TRBV4-1	TRBJ2-5	NA	CASSRQQGQETQYF	TGCGCCAGCAGCAGACAACAGGGCCAGGAGACCCAGTACTTC
NA	TRBV5-1	TRBJ1-1	TRBD1	CASSLRTGGNTEAFF	TGCGCCAGCAGCCTCCGGACAGGGGGGAACACTGAAGCTTTCTTT
NA	TRBV7-6	TRBJ1-5	NA	CASSLEVVGSGNQPQHF	TGTGCCAGCAGCTTAGAAGTTGTGGGCTCCGGCAATCAGCCCCAGCATTTT
NA	TRBV30	TRBJ2-2	TRBD2	CAWRAISGRAGELFF	TGTGCCTGGAGGGCGATCAGCGGGAGGGCCGGGGAGCTGTTTTTT
once	TRBV29-1	TRBJ1-2	NA	CSVEDLGGVSSYGYTF	TGCAGCGTTGAAGATCTGGGGGGGGTTTCGTCCTATGGCTACACCTTC
NA	TRBV18	TRBJ2-4	NA	CASSPPQALAKNIQYF	TGTGCCAGCTCACCCCCACAGGCTCTAGCCAAAAACATTCAGTACTTC
NA	TRBV5-1	TRBJ2-2	TRBD2	CASSLGLAGVNTGELFF	TGCGCCAGCAGCTTGGGACTAGCGGGAGTTAACACCGGGGAGCTGTTTTTT
NA	TRBV7-9	TRBJ1-3	NA	CASLVRNTIYF	TGTGCCAGCCTAGTTAGAAACACCATATATTTT
NA	TRBV28	TRBJ2-5	TRBD2	CASSLSGLAPETQYF	TGTGCCAGCAGTTTGTCGGGACTAGCCCCAGAGACCCAGTACTTC
NA	TRBV18	TRBJ1-4	NA	CASSQQGYPNEKLFF	TGTGCCAGCTCACAACAGGGATATCCAAATGAAAAACTGTTTTTT
NA	TRBV11-2	TRBJ2-5	TRBD2	CASSLVVGLAGGWETQYF	TGTGCCAGCAGCTTAGTCGTGGGACTAGCCGGGGGCTGGGAGACCCAGTACTTC
NA	TRBV18	TRBJ2-5	TRBD2	CASSQTSGKETQYF	TGTGCCAGCTCACAGACTAGCGGGAAAGAGACCCAGTACTTC
NA	TRBV27	TRBJ1-1	NA	CAASGGYNTEAFF	TGTGCCGCCAGTGGGGGCTATAACACTGAAGCTTTCTTT
few	TRBV7-2	TRBJ1-4	NA	CASSLWQAKVDEKLFF	TGTGCCAGCAGCTTATGGCAGGCCAAGGTCGATGAAAAACTGTTTTTT
NA	TRBV6-5	TRBJ2-7	TRBD2	CASKGGTKANYEQYF	TGTGCCAGCAAGGGCGGGACTAAAGCAAACTACGAGCAGTACTTC
NA	TRBV19	TRBJ1-3	TRBD1	CASSITGTGLFSGNTIYF	TGTGCCAGTAGCATTACCGGGACAGGACTCTTCTCTGGAAACACCATATATTTT
NA	TRBV20-1	TRBJ2-4	NA	CSASERLLAKNIQYF	TGCAGTGCTAGTGAGCGGCTCTTAGCCAAAAACATTCAGTACTTC
few	TRBV11-3	TRBJ2-5	TRBD1	CASSLDQRGRETQYF	TGTGCCAGCAGCTTAGATCAGAGGGGGCGAGAGACCCAGTACTTC
NA	TRBV3-1/TRBV3-2	TRBJ2-7	NA	CASSILGPTYEQYF	TGTGCCAGCAGCATACTGGGCCCGACCTACGAGCAGTACTTC
NA	TRBV4-2	TRBJ2-1	TRBD2	CASSQESRQSTSGYNEQFF	TGTGCCAGCAGCCAAGAGTCCCGACAGTCCACTAGCGGTTACAATGAGCAGTTCTTC
NA	TRBV23-1	TRBJ1-2	NA	CASSQLRGEGTVYGYTF	TGCGCCAGCAGTCAATTGAGAGGGGAGGGGACCGTCTATGGCTACACCTTC
NA	TRBV5-1	TRBJ2-1	TRBD2	CASSLGTSNEQFF	TGCGCCAGCAGCCTCGGGACTAGCAATGAGCAGTTCTTC
NA	TRBV3-1/TRBV3-2	TRBJ1-2	NA	CASSQAERANYGYTF	TGTGCCAGCAGCCAAGCCGAAAGAGCTAACTATGGCTACACCTTC